These 18 T cell receptor beta chains share one sample of origin, sequenced in a study of cytomegalovirus exposure and HLA in healthy donors. Primers: 60 Vbeta forward and 13 Jbeta reverse. Generated by immunoSEQ multiplex PCR, the TCRdb table keeps only in-frame clones and is missing some. The table for this sample gives 65,000 to 85,000 clones. The specimen was PBMCs. The origin of the receptors is a woman in her sixties in good health and CMV-seronegative.

The V gene is TRBV5-1, the J gene TRBJ2-3; no clear D gene. Germline values: CDR1 SGHRS, CDR2 YFSETQ. The CDR3 contains 14 residues. Trimming removed 5 bases at V and 0 bases at J, with 10 bases between. The CDR3 DNA sequence: TGCGCCAGCAGACTATTGACTAGCACAGATACGCAGTATTTT. Amino acids: CASRLLTSTDTQYF.

The CDR3 protein is CASSQIPTGTSGSTEQFF. The CDR3 DNA follows: TGTGCCAGCAGCCAAATCCCAACCGGGACTAGCGGGAGCACTGAGCAGTTCTTC. The genes are TRBV4-2 and TRBJ2-1, with 14 bases aligning to TRBD2. V lost 2 bases to trimming and J lost 9 bases; unmatched junction nucleotides: 12. The germline V gene encodes CDR1 LGHNA and CDR2 YNFKEQ. This CDR3 has 18 amino acids.

The chain is built from TRBV30 and TRBJ2-1; 9 bases map to TRBD2. The trim removed 0 bases at V and 3 bases at J, leaving 6 bases unmatched. Germline CDR1 reads GTSNPN; CDR2 reads SVGIG (reference sequence). CDR3 size: 16 residues. The CDR3 reads CAWSVAGGPRYNEQFF. The CDR3 nucleotides are TGTGCCTGGAGTGTGGCGGGAGGGCCTCGCTACAATGAGCAGTTCTTC.

The chain has TRBV2 and TRBJ1-3; TRBD1 aligns across 7 bases. Germline V CDR1 and CDR2: SNHLY, FYNNEI. This CDR3 is built from 14 residues. Trimming cost V 7 bases and J 2 bases; bases outside gene matches: 5. Here the CDR3 DNA reads TGTGCCAGCATGAGACAGGGCACTGGAAACACCATATATTTT. Translated, it gives CASMRQGTGNTIYF.

This chain connects TRBV2 to TRBJ2-7; D uncertain. The CDR3 is 11 residues long. Germline CDR1 is SNHLY and CDR2 is FYNNEI. V was clipped by 6 bases and J by 3 bases, with 6 bases between them. For the CDR3, the DNA is TGTGCCAGCAGGAACGGCTACGAGCAGTACTTC. Translating it yields CASRNGYEQYF.

This rearrangement joins TRBV5-4 to TRBJ2-1; TRBD2 matches 7 bases. The CDR3 runs 16 residues. Germline V gene lookup returns CDR1 SGHNT and CDR2 YYREEE (reference sequence). Germline trimming cut 0 bases from V and 7 bases from J; bases unmatched to any gene: 10. For the CDR3, the DNA is TGTGCCAGCAGCTTGGGGGGAGAGCGGGATATTAATGAGCAGTTCTTC. Its protein is CASSLGGERDINEQFF.

The chain uses TRBV29-1 and TRBJ2-3; 8 bases match TRBD1. Germline V gene sequence: CDR1 SQVTM, CDR2 ANQGSEA. This CDR3 region has 13 residues. The V and J ends lost 4 bases and 6 bases, in that order; junction bases with no gene match: 6. CDR3 coding DNA: TGCAGCGTTGCTCGGCAGGGGGCGGATACGCAGTATTTT. Residues: CSVARQGADTQYF.

The gene calls are TRBV5-1 and TRBJ2-3, with 10 nucleotides matching TRBD1. Per the germline V gene, CDR1 is SGHRS and CDR2 is YFSETQ. V shed 4 bases and J 3 bases; nucleotides not matched to a gene: 5. This CDR3 comprises 15 residues. The chain's CDR3 is CASSPGTGVTDTQYF. The CDR3 DNA sequence: TGCGCCAGCAGCCCCGGGACAGGGGTTACAGATACGCAGTATTTT.

V usage is TRBV25-1 and J usage is TRBJ2-1; possibly TRBD2 for D (5 bases). V lost 10 bases and J 6 bases, leaving 25 bases between the germline ends. There are 16 residues in the CDR3. CDR1 and CDR2 (germline): MGHDK, SYGVNS. For the CDR3, the DNA is TGTGCCACCCGCCGGGGTGGGAGCATGGGCCGCAATGAGCAGTTCTTC. Translating it yields CATRRGGSMGRNEQFF.

V is TRBV27 and J is TRBJ1-5, with TRBD1 matching 11 bases. This CDR3 contains 14 residues. Unmatched junction bases numbered 2, after V lost 3 bases and J lost 7 bases. CDR1 is MNHEY, CDR2 SMNVEV, per germline (reference sequence). This CDR3 is CASSFGDRGQPQHF. In nucleotides, the CDR3 is TGTGCCAGCAGTTTCGGGGACAGGGGGCAGCCCCAGCATTTT.

The CDR3 region has the DNA TGCGCCAGCAGCCAAGAAGGCGGGAATTCACCCCTCCACTTT. It encodes CASSQEGGNSPLHF. The V call is TRBV4-3, the J call TRBJ1-6, with no clear D. V was shortened by 0 bases and J by 7 bases, with 7 bases between the two germline ends. Germline CDR1 reads LGHNA; CDR2 reads YSLEER. The CDR3 runs to 14 residues.

The chain is built from TRBV2 and TRBJ2-7; tentative D call: TRBD2 (6 bases). Germline V gene lookup returns CDR1 SNHLY and CDR2 FYNNEI. V lost 8 bases to trimming and J lost 7 bases, with 18 bases between them. The CDR3 consists of 13 residues. The CDR3 DNA reads as TGTGCCAGCGACTGTTTGGAGGGCGGGGAGCAGTACTTC. Amino acid sequence: CASDCLEGGEQYF.

This chain links TRBV28 with TRBJ1-1; maybe TRBD1 (6 bases). CDR3 length equals 15 residues. V lost 3 bases and J lost 3, with 14 bases in between. The germline gives CDR1 MDHEN, CDR2 SYDVKM. CDR3 nucleotides: TGTGCCAGCAGTTTTTACAGGGTTACGGACACTGAAGCTTTCTTT. Protein: CASSFYRVTDTEAFF.

The CDR3 spells CASIYDRFKPQHF. CDR3 nucleotide sequence: TGTGCCAGCATCTACGACAGGTTTAAGCCCCAGCATTTT. The chain combines TRBV5-8 with TRBJ1-5; perhaps TRBD1 as D (6 bases). V was pared by 6 bases and J by 8 bases, with 15 bases between. CDR3 length equals 13 residues. CDR1 and CDR2 from the germline V gene are SGHTS and YDEGEE.

The chain recombines TRBV6-5 with TRBJ2-1, with 8 bases matching TRBD1. CDR1 MNHEY and CDR2 SVGAGI come from the germline V gene. Unmatched junction bases numbered 9, after V lost 8 bases and J lost 3 bases. CDR3 length equals 15 residues. The CDR3 spells CASYRSGGYYNEQFF. In DNA, the CDR3 is TGTGCCAGCTACCGATCAGGGGGCTACTACAATGAGCAGTTCTTC.

Of note for this clone: The conserved phenylalanine or tryptophan normally closing the CDR3 is absent here, so this likely arose from a read error. This chain links TRBV14 with TRBJ2-7; TRBD1 matches 12 bases. V lost 4 bases to trimming and J lost 7 bases; unmatched junction nucleotides: 8. Germline values: CDR1 SGHDN, CDR2 FVKESK. The CDR3 totals 15 residues. CDR3 sequence (DNA): TGTGCCAGCAGCCCACCGGGGACAGGGGGCAGGGAGCAGTACCTC. It encodes CASSPPGTGGREQYL.

This chain connects TRBV10-1 to TRBJ1-2; D not resolved. Trimming removed 4 bases at V and 2 bases at J, with 8 bases between. The V gene's germline CDR1 is WNHNN and CDR2 SYGVQD (reference sequence). The CDR3 contains 13 residues. CDR3 DNA sequence: TGCGCCAGCAGTGCTCCGGGGAACTATGGCTACACCTTC. Translated, it gives CASSAPGNYGYTF.

The chain joins TRBV25-1 to TRBJ2-7; TRBD1 is a possible D gene (6 bases). Per germline, CDR1 MGHDK and CDR2 SYGVNS. V lost 3 bases and J lost 6, with 9 bases in between. The CDR3 consists of 12 residues. CDR3 in DNA: TGTGCCAGCAGTGACTTGGGGGCCGAGCAGTACTTC. Its translation is CASSDLGAEQYF.